This T cell receptor beta chain is drawn from a study of regulatory T cells in long-lasting Graves disease. About the study: Antithyroid drugs had been taken by newly diagnosed Graves' patients for under 3 months. Regarding the study as a whole: New patients shared fewer public clonotypes (approximately 970) than persistent patients did (around 3,000).

From germline, CDR1 is MGHDK and CDR2 SYGVNS. The CDR3 contains 16 residues. The V and J ends lost 5 bases and 7 bases, in that order; junction bases with no gene match: 11. This clonotype was counted at least ten times. The target antigen is unknown. The time point denotes: newly diagnosed GD, antithyroid drugs for less than 3 months. Scientists built the TCR library using RNA that was extracted from PBMCs. Through Arm-PCR of CDR3 regions and iRepertoire HTBI primers, TCR beta libraries were built. From the multiplex PCR reads, TCRdb called clonotypes with MiXCR, one entry per CDR3 protein. The repertoire holds around 500,000 distinct CDR3 sequences, more than 10% seen once, with almost 9% in the top ten. This same sample was also part of a study on T cells in Graves' hyperthyroidism and ophthalmopathy. Per that paper: Using the HTBI primer set, a first-round RT-PCR was run on the TCR CDR3.

This material consisted of peripheral blood mononuclear cells (PBMCs), taken at new diagnosis, from a patient treated with antithyroid drugs. The chain recombines TRBV25-1 with TRBJ2-1; the match to TRBD2 covers 10 bases. This TCR derives from a woman in her 30s with Graves disease. CDR3 bases: TGTGCCAGCAGTACGGTAGCGGGAGGTTTCGGTAATGAGCAGTTCTTC. Its protein product is CASSTVAGGFGNEQFF. The full variable domain, its missing parts supplied by reference TRBV25-1 and TRBJ2-1, is EADIYQTPRYLVIGTGKKITLECSQTMGHDKMYWYQQDPGMELHLIHYSYGVNSTEKGDLSSESTVSRIRTEHFPLTLESARPSHTSQYLCASSTVAGGFGNEQFFGPGTRLTVL.